What follows are 27 T cell receptor beta chains derived from one specimen sequenced in a study of blood T cell repertoires in COVID-19. Some clones are missing from TCRdb's copy, which holds only in-frame ones; the method was immunoSEQ multiplex PCR. In the table there are just under 45,000 clones, 80% to 90% of which are singletons. The sample was peripheral blood. The receptors stem from a human donor in a cohort sampled during active COVID-19.

This chain uses TRBV19 with TRBJ2-3; D might be TRBD2 (5 bases). Germline-derived CDR1 and CDR2 are LNHDA and SQIVND (reference sequence). Trimming stripped 6 bases from V and 5 bases from J, with 15 bases between. This CDR3 is 14 amino acids long. CDR3 residues: CASSLSVAGDTQYF. In DNA form, the CDR3 reads TGTGCCAGTAGCCTATCCGTTGCGGGAGATACGCAGTATTTT.

The rearrangement joins TRBV2 to TRBJ1-6, with a weak D call TRBD1 (5 bases). Germline lookup yields CDR1 SNHLY and CDR2 FYNNEI. The CDR3 runs to 13 residues. V was trimmed by 7 bases and J by 10 bases, leaving 14 bases between them. CDR3 coding DNA: TGTGCCAGCACCGTGGGTGGACAATCACCCCTCCACTTT. It translates to CASTVGGQSPLHF. The whole variable domain, remainder taken from reference TRBV2 and TRBJ1-6, is EPEVTQTPSHQVTQMGQEVILRCVPISNHLYFYWYRQILGQKVEFLVSFYNNEISEKSEIFDDQFSVERPDGSNFTLKIRSTKLEDSAMYFCASTVGGQSPLHFGNGTRLTVT.

The chain combines TRBV30 with TRBJ2-1; tentatively, D is TRBD2 (5 bases). The germline gives CDR1 GTSNPN, CDR2 SVGIG (reference sequence). The CDR3 consists of 15 residues. Trimming left V 3 bases short and J 4 bases short, with 16 bases between. DNA for the CDR3: TGTGCCTGGAGGGACCTAGCCGATGCTTACAATGAGCAGTTCTTC. This translates into CAWRDLADAYNEQFF.

This chain joins TRBV4-1 and TRBJ1-1; no definite D call. Germline V gene data show CDR1 as MGHRA and CDR2 as YSYEKL. With 1 base removed from V and 4 bases from J, the gap between germline ends came to 10 bases. The length of the CDR3 is 14 residues. The chain's CDR3 is CASSQGRAVTEAFF. The DNA for the CDR3 is TGCGCCAGCAGCCAAGGGCGGGCAGTCACTGAAGCTTTCTTT.

The chain combines TRBV5-1 with TRBJ1-1, with D tentatively TRBD1 (6 bases). V lost 4 bases and J lost 1, with 11 bases in between. The CDR3 runs to 14 residues. Germline V CDR1 and CDR2: SGHRS, YFSETQ. The DNA of the CDR3 is TGCGCCAGCAGCACCAGGACAGAGAACACTGAAGCTTTCTTT. Its protein is CASSTRTENTEAFF.

V gene TRBV5-1 combines with J gene TRBJ2-1; no clear D. CDR1 and CDR2 (germline): SGHRS, YFSETQ. CDR3 length equals 15 residues. Trimming stripped 1 base from V and 0 bases from J, with 8 bases between. CDR3 amino acids: CASSLFGNSYNEQFF. CDR3 in DNA: TGCGCCAGCAGCTTGTTTGGCAACTCCTACAATGAGCAGTTCTTC.

V gene TRBV5-1 combines with J gene TRBJ2-5; D gene ambiguous. With 1 base removed from V and 3 bases from J, the gap between germline ends came to 10 bases. The CDR3 totals 14 residues. CDR1 and CDR2 from the germline V gene are SGHRS and YFSETQ. CDR3: CASSLSGGEETQYF. CDR3 coding DNA: TGCGCCAGCAGCTTGAGTGGCGGAGAAGAGACCCAGTACTTC.

This chain joins TRBV5-5 and TRBJ2-5, with D possibly matching TRBD1 (8 bases). The CDR3 spans 15 residues. The V end was cut by 3 bases, the J end by 0 bases, with 12 bases between. From germline, CDR1 is SGHKS and CDR2 YYEKEE (reference sequence). The CDR3 reads CASSYRGRDQETQYF. CDR3 nucleotide sequence: TGTGCCAGCAGCTACAGGGGGAGGGACCAAGAGACCCAGTACTTC. Looking up the rest from reference TRBV5-5 and TRBJ2-5 gives the full variable domain: DAGVTQSPTHLIKTRGQQVTLRCSPISGHKSVSWYQQVLGQGPQFIFQYYEKEERGRGNFPDRFSARQFPNYSSELNVNALLLGDSALYLCASSYRGRDQETQYFGPGTRLLVL.

The chain employs TRBV3-1 (or the pseudogene TRBV3-2) and TRBJ1-1, with no clear D. The V and J ends lost 2 bases and 1 base respectively, with 8 bases between them. This CDR3 spans 14 amino acids. From germline, CDR1 is LGHDT and CDR2 YNNKEL (reference sequence). The DNA of the CDR3 is TGTGCCAGCAGCCAACCGGAGCGGAACACTGAAGCTTTCTTT. It specifies CASSQPERNTEAFF.

V gene TRBV11-2 combines with J gene TRBJ2-1; 9 bases match TRBD1. V lost 3 bases to trimming and J lost 9 bases; unmatched junction nucleotides: 9. CDR3 length equals 15 residues. Germline V gives CDR1 SGHAT, CDR2 FQNNGV. The CDR3 nucleotides read TGTGCCAGCAGCTTCTGGGACAGGGTAAGAAGTGAGCAGTTCTTC. Its protein product is CASSFWDRVRSEQFF.

In this sample, this clone turned up a few times. The gene calls are TRBV19 and TRBJ2-2; a possible D gene is TRBD2 (6 bases). Germline-derived CDR1 and CDR2 are LNHDA and SQIVND (reference sequence). CDR3 length equals 15 residues. Deletions cut 0 bases from V and 4 bases from J, with 9 bases between. In DNA form, the CDR3 reads TGTGCCAGTAGTATAGACTCAGCGGGCACCGGGGAGCTGTTTTTT. As protein: CASSIDSAGTGELFF.

The V gene is TRBV2, the J gene TRBJ2-5, with D possibly TRBD1 on 5 matching bases. V was pared by 8 bases and J by 0 bases, with 7 bases between. This CDR3 region has 12 residues. Germline V gene data show CDR1 as SNHLY and CDR2 as FYNNEI. For the CDR3, the DNA is TGTGCCAGCCGACAGTACCAAGAGACCCAGTACTTC. It encodes CASRQYQETQYF.

This clone was detected only a few times. The chain employs TRBV19 and TRBJ1-5; TRBD1 aligns across 7 bases. The CDR3 spans 15 residues. Germline CDR1 LNHDA, CDR2 SQIVND (reference sequence). J lost 0 bases, V lost 9 bases, and 8 bases had no gene match. CDR3 loop: CASIGQVFSNQPQHF. The CDR3 DNA follows: TGTGCCAGCATTGGACAGGTTTTTAGCAATCAGCCCCAGCATTTT.

This clone has just a few counts. The chain links TRBV7-9 to TRBJ2-7; D is uncertain. Per germline, CDR1 SEHNR and CDR2 FQNEAQ (reference sequence). V was trimmed by 1 base and J by 0 bases, leaving 7 bases between them. The CDR3 extends over 14 amino acids. In nucleotides, the CDR3 is TGTGCCAGCAGCTTAGGGGCGATCTCCTACGAGCAGTACTTC. Amino acid sequence: CASSLGAISYEQYF.

The chain employs TRBV6-5 and TRBJ1-2, with D possibly matching TRBD1 (5 bases). Germline assignment: CDR1 MNHEY and CDR2 SVGAGI. This CDR3 spans 15 amino acids. Trimming shortened V by 2 bases and J by 0 bases, and 10 bases separated the two germline ends. The CDR3 bases are TGTGCCAGCAGTTACGGGGGGGGTTCTAACTATGGCTACACCTTC. Translated, it gives CASSYGGGSNYGYTF.

The rearrangement joins TRBV5-4 to TRBJ1-1; D perhaps matches TRBD1 (6 bases). Germline V CDR1 and CDR2: SGHNT, YYREEE (reference sequence). The V end lost 7 bases, the J end lost 4 bases, and 14 bases lay between the germline ends. This CDR3 is built from 13 residues. CDR3 region: CASRGEGVTEAFF. The CDR3 bases are TGTGCCAGCCGGGGAGAGGGGGTCACTGAAGCTTTCTTT. Looking up the rest from reference TRBV5-4 and TRBJ1-1 gives the full variable domain: ETGVTQSPTHLIKTRGQQVTLRCSSQSGHNTVSWYQQALGQGPQFIFQYYREEENGRGNFPPRFSGLQFPNYSSELNVNALELDDSALYLCASRGEGVTEAFFGQGTRLTVV.

The chain joins TRBV27 to TRBJ1-6; 9 positions match TRBD1. The trim removed 3 bases at V and 7 bases at J, leaving 1 base unmatched. The germline V gene encodes CDR1 MNHEY and CDR2 SMNVEV (reference sequence). The CDR3 loop spans 14 amino acids. The CDR3 nucleotides are TGTGCCAGCAGTTTGGGGACAGGGAATTCACCCCTCCACTTT. Its protein product is CASSLGTGNSPLHF.

The CDR3 DNA follows: TGTGCCAGTATACGGACAGGGGCCCCTGGCTACACCTTC. It yields the protein CASIRTGAPGYTF. The gene calls are TRBV19 and TRBJ1-2; 9 bases line up with TRBD1. The CDR3 spans 13 residues. CDR1 LNHDA and CDR2 SQIVND come from the germline V gene (reference sequence). Trimming took 7 bases from V and 7 from J; bases not matched to a gene: 7.

V and J are TRBV19 and TRBJ2-2; a possible D gene is TRBD1 (6 bases). The CDR3 loop spans 15 amino acids. V was cut by 5 bases and J by 1 base, with 11 bases left in between. Germline V gene sequence: CDR1 LNHDA, CDR2 SQIVND (reference sequence). CDR3 residues: CASSGLQGNTGELFF. The CDR3 DNA is TGTGCCAGTAGTGGTTTACAGGGGAACACCGGGGAGCTGTTTTTT.

This clone was seen more than once but under ten times. The chain links TRBV19 to TRBJ1-5; D is unclear. The CDR3 is 12 residues long. V lost 6 bases and J lost 4, with 7 bases in between. Germline assignment: CDR1 LNHDA and CDR2 SQIVND (reference sequence). The CDR3 sequence is CASRRHNQPQHF. DNA for the CDR3: TGTGCCAGTAGGAGACATAATCAGCCCCAGCATTTT.

V gene TRBV29-1 combines with J gene TRBJ1-4; D is perhaps TRBD1 (6 bases). The germline V gene has CDR1 SQVTM and CDR2 ANQGSEA. The CDR3 has 13 amino acids. Trimming left V 6 bases short and J 0 bases short, with 8 bases between. The CDR3: CSVRQATNEKLFF. The CDR3 nucleotides are TGCAGCGTGCGACAGGCAACTAATGAAAAACTGTTTTTT. Full variable domain (rest looked up from reference TRBV29-1 and TRBJ1-4): SAVISQKPSRDICQRGTSLTIQCQVDSQVTMMFWYRQQPGQSLTLIATANQGSEATYESGFVIDKFPISRPNLTFSTLTVSNMSPEDSSIYLCSVRQATNEKLFFGSGTQLSVL.

The V call is TRBV9, the J call TRBJ1-3; D unresolved. With 3 bases removed from V and 4 bases from J, the gap between germline ends came to 14 bases. CDR3 length: 15 residues. Germline V gene data show CDR1 as SGDLS and CDR2 as YYNGEE. The CDR3 loop reads CASSDKEGIGNTIYF. CDR3 nucleotide sequence: TGTGCCAGCAGCGACAAGGAGGGTATAGGAAACACCATATATTTT.

The genes are TRBV5-1 and TRBJ2-1, with D possibly being TRBD1 (5 bases). This CDR3 is 15 amino acids long. The ends were cut back, 0 bases at V and 6 bases at J, with 13 bases in the middle. Germline V CDR1 and CDR2: SGHRS, YFSETQ. CDR3 region: CASSLEQGMTNEQFF. The CDR3 DNA is TGCGCCAGCAGCTTGGAGCAGGGTATGACCAATGAGCAGTTCTTC.

V is TRBV29-1 and J is TRBJ1-1, with D hard to call. V dropped 5 bases and J dropped 1 base, with 11 bases sitting between them. This CDR3 has 13 amino acids. Germline V lookup: CDR1 SQVTM, CDR2 ANQGSEA. The CDR3 region is CSVTRQKNTEAFF. CDR3 coding DNA: TGCAGCGTTACGCGGCAAAAGAACACTGAAGCTTTCTTT. Full variable domain (remainder filled in from reference TRBV29-1 and TRBJ1-1): SAVISQKPSRDICQRGTSLTIQCQVDSQVTMMFWYRQQPGQSLTLIATANQGSEATYESGFVIDKFPISRPNLTFSTLTVSNMSPEDSSIYLCSVTRQKNTEAFFGQGTRLTVV.

The chain joins TRBV4-3 to TRBJ2-1; possible D gene TRBD2, 5 bases. V was cut by 0 bases and J by 9 bases, with 15 bases left in between. This CDR3 comprises 15 residues. The germline gives CDR1 LGHNA, CDR2 YSLEER. The CDR3 reads CASSQESGRGGEQFF. In DNA form, the CDR3 reads TGCGCCAGCAGCCAAGAGTCAGGCAGAGGAGGTGAGCAGTTCTTC.

The chain recombines TRBV9 with TRBJ2-2; 7 bases line up with TRBD1. This CDR3 has 15 amino acids. The ends lost 5 bases at V and 2 bases at J; junction bases unmatched: 6. CDR1 and CDR2 from the germline V gene are SGDLS and YYNGEE. CDR3 DNA: TGTGCCAGCAGATCCCGACAGGGAAACACCGGGGAGCTGTTTTTT. Translation: CASRSRQGNTGELFF.

The chain joins TRBV28 to TRBJ2-5; 11 positions match TRBD1. Trimming removed 7 bases from V and 5 bases from J; junction bases left unmatched: 9. The CDR3 consists of 15 residues. Germline V CDR1 and CDR2: MDHEN, SYDVKM. The chain's CDR3 is CASTPRTGGWETQYF. The CDR3 DNA sequence: TGTGCCAGCACCCCCCGGACAGGGGGCTGGGAGACCCAGTACTTC.